What follows are 2 T cell receptor beta chains derived from one specimen sequenced in a study of blood T cell repertoires in COVID-19. Method: immunoSEQ multiplex PCR; TCRdb's copy keeps in-frame clones and lacks some. The table has under 200,000 clones, just over 85% seen once; the top ten hold 8% to 10%. Sequencing was performed on peripheral blood. Receptors originate from a man aged 55 to 70 with acute or convalescent COVID-19.

This clone was counted only a few times. The V gene is TRBV5-1, the J gene TRBJ2-2; 7 bases map to TRBD1. V lost 2 bases and J lost 4; bases outside the gene matches: 2. Looked up from germline, CDR1 is SGHRS and CDR2 is YFSETQ. The CDR3 runs to 14 residues. The CDR3 is CASSFQGVTGELFF. Here the CDR3 DNA reads TGCGCCAGCAGCTTTCAGGGGGTCACCGGGGAGCTGTTTTTT.

The chain employs TRBV5-1 and TRBJ2-3, with 8 bases identical to TRBD2. Germline CDR1 reads SGHRS; CDR2 reads YFSETQ. The junction had 6 bases not matched to a gene; V was cut back by 0 bases and J by 0 bases. The CDR3 consists of 17 residues. CDR3 coding DNA: TGCGCCAGCAGCTTGGGAGGAACTAGCGGTAGCACAGATACGCAGTATTTT. This codes for CASSLGGTSGSTDTQYF.